These T cell receptor beta chains were read from a single sample in a study of CD8 T cells in Susac syndrome. Each CDR3 protein gets one entry after TCRdb re-called the immunoSEQ multiplex PCR reads with MiXCR. Of more than 120,000 distinct CDR3 sequences listed, approximately 94% were seen once; the top ten hold nearly 0.085%. The material sequenced was CD4+ T cells from PBMCs. The receptors shown here come from a human donor in good health. Each CDR3 is given with its conserved first and last residue. The D gene is left open where the match is weak. Only some rows state a clone size, as once, few, many or a class for expanded clones.

d_gene | j_gene | abundance | v_gene | CDR3nt | CDR3aa
. | TRBJ2-2 | . | TRBV4-2 | TGTGCCAGCAGCCTAGAGGGTGACACCGGGGAGCTGTTTTTT | CASSLEGDTGELFF
. | TRBJ1-2 | . | TRBV10-2 | TGCGCCAGCAGTCCTCAACTCGCCGCAGCCGGCTACACCTTC | CASSPQLAAAGYTF
. | TRBJ2-2 | . | TRBV7-7 | TGTGCTAGCAGCTTATCGACGGGTACCGGGGAGCTGTTTTTT | CASSLSTGTGELFF
. | TRBJ1-1 | . | TRBV5-1 | TGCGCCAGCGGTACCGGCCCCGGACTGAACACTGAAGCTTTCTTT | CASGTGPGLNTEAFF
. | TRBJ2-7 | . | TRBV7-2 | TGTGCCAGCAGCCCACTCGCGGGGCCCTACGAGCAGTACTTC | CASSPLAGPYEQYF
. | TRBJ1-1 | . | TRBV4-1 | TGCGCCAGCAGCCCTCTTAGGCTCCGGACAGACCCCCCGGGGGCTTTCTTT | CASSPLRLRTDPPGAFF
. | TRBJ2-7 | . | TRBV24-1 | TGTGCCACCAGTGCTGGGGAGGAGCAGTACTTC | CATSAGEEQYF
. | TRBJ1-1 | . | TRBV11-1 | TGTGCCAGCAGCTTAATAGGGCGGAACACTGAAGCTTTCTTT | CASSLIGRNTEAFF
. | TRBJ2-5 | . | TRBV6-2/TRBV6-3 | TGTGCCAGCAGTCCGGTCCGAGAGACCCAGTACTTC | CASSPVRETQYF
. | TRBJ2-1 | . | TRBV20-1 | TGCAGTGCTAGAGATCCAGCGCCCGGGTACAATGAGCAGTTCTTC | CSARDPAPGYNEQFF
. | TRBJ2-1 | . | TRBV6-2/TRBV6-3 | TGTGCCAGCAGCGGGAACCTCGGGCGGGCCTGGGGGGACAATGAGCAGTTCTTC | CASSGNLGRAWGDNEQFF
. | TRBJ1-2 | . | TRBV28 | TGTGCCAGCAGTCACCTCGGGGGGAGTGGCTACACCTTC | CASSHLGGSGYTF
. | TRBJ1-5 | . | TRBV5-6 | TGTGCCAGCAGCTTGTTTAATCAGCCCCAGCATTTT | CASSLFNQPQHF
TRBD1 | TRBJ1-2 | . | TRBV12-3/TRBV12-4 | TGTGCCAGCAGTTTCCCGGGGCAGGGGGCGGAGGGCTACACCTTC | CASSFPGQGAEGYTF
. | TRBJ2-7 | . | TRBV18 | TGTGCCAGCTCACCGCGGCCCCACAGCTACGAGCAGTACTTC | CASSPRPHSYEQYF
TRBD1 | TRBJ2-4 | . | TRBV12-3/TRBV12-4 | TGTGCCAGCAGTCCTGACAGGGGATTGACCAAAAACATTCAGTACTTC | CASSPDRGLTKNIQYF
. | TRBJ2-7 | . | TRBV12-5 | TGTGCTAGTGGTTTGGTACCAACAACGGACCCCCGCGAGCAGTACTTC | CASGLVPTTDPREQYF
. | TRBJ1-1 | . | TRBV6-5 | TGTGCCAGCAGCAGAGACAGCCATGAAGCTTTCTTT | CASSRDSHEAFF
TRBD2 | TRBJ2-7 | . | TRBV20-1 | TGCAGTGCTAGAAAGGTGGATAGCGGGAGTTACGAGCAGTACTTC | CSARKVDSGSYEQYF
TRBD2 | TRBJ2-3 | . | TRBV4-1 | TGCGCCAGCAGTAAGAGGCTAGCGGGAACAGATACGCAGTATTTT | CASSKRLAGTDTQYF
. | TRBJ2-4 | . | TRBV19 | TGTGCCAGTAGTTCTCTGCAGGGGAACATTCAGTACTTC | CASSSLQGNIQYF
TRBD1 | TRBJ1-2 | . | TRBV6-1 | TGTGCCAGCAGTGCCGGGACAGCTAACTATGGCTACACCTTC | CASSAGTANYGYTF
TRBD2 | TRBJ2-3 | . | TRBV28 | TGTGCCAGCAGTACTCCGGGACTAGCGACCCATTTGGCAGATACGCAGTATTTT | CASSTPGLATHLADTQYF
. | TRBJ1-5 | . | TRBV7-9 | TGTGCCAGCAGCTTCCAGGGTGGCAATCAGCCCCAGCATTTT | CASSFQGGNQPQHF
TRBD2 | TRBJ2-3 | . | TRBV25-1 | TGTGCCAGCTCTACTAGCGGAGGGGGCACAGATACGCAGTATTTT | CASSTSGGGTDTQYF
TRBD2 | TRBJ2-7 | . | TRBV20-1 | TGCAGTGCTAGAGTTCCCAAGGGACTAGCGTTGGTCCACGAGCAGTACTTC | CSARVPKGLALVHEQYF
TRBD1 | TRBJ2-1 | once | TRBV15 | TGTGCCACCAGCAGAGATGGGGGACAGGGAAGGAATGAGCAGTTCTTC | CATSRDGGQGRNEQFF
TRBD1 | TRBJ1-5 | . | TRBV27 | TGTGCCAGCAGCCTAAGAGGGAGGGACAGGGGTCAGCCCCAGCATTTT | CASSLRGRDRGQPQHF
. | TRBJ2-1 | . | TRBV20-1 | TGCAGTGCTGTAGCAGTTAAGCAGTTCTTC | CSAVAVKQFF
. | TRBJ1-5 | . | TRBV30 | TGTGCCTGGAGTGATATGACAGCTAATCAGCCCCAGCATTTT | CAWSDMTANQPQHF
TRBD1 | TRBJ2-3 | . | TRBV18 | TGTGCCAGCTCACCGCCAGGGACAGGAGGGACAGATACGCAGTATTTT | CASSPPGTGGTDTQYF
. | TRBJ2-6 | . | TRBV7-9 | TGTGCCAGCAGCTTAGTGGCTAGCTCTGGGGCCAACGTCCTGACTTTC | CASSLVASSGANVLTF
. | TRBJ2-6 | once | TRBV29-1 | TGCAGCGTTGAAGACAGGCGGACTGGGGCCAACGTCCTGACTTTC | CSVEDRRTGANVLTF
TRBD2 | TRBJ2-7 | . | TRBV2 | TGTGCCAGCAGTCTGGGACTAGCGGGGCTCGAGCAGTACTTC | CASSLGLAGLEQYF
. | TRBJ2-7 | . | TRBV10-3 | TGTGCCATCAGTGAGGCGCTAGCCTCCTACGAGCAGTACTTC | CAISEALASYEQYF
. | TRBJ1-2 | . | TRBV5-4 | TGTGCCAGCAGCTTGCTGGGGGAGAGAGGCTACACCTTC | CASSLLGERGYTF
. | TRBJ2-5 | . | TRBV5-6 | TGTGCCAGCAGCTTACAGGTCGCCGAAGAGACCCAGTACTTC | CASSLQVAEETQYF